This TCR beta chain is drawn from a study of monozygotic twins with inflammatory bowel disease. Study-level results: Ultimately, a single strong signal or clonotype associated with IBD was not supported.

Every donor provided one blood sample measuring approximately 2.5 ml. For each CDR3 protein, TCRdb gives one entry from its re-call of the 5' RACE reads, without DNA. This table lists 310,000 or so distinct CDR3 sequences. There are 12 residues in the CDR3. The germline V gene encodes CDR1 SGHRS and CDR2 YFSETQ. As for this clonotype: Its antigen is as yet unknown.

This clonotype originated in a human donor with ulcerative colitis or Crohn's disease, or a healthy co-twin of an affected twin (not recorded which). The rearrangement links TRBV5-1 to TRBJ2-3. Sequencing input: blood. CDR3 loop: CASSLEGFTQYF.